This paragraph covers one TCR beta chain sequence. The antigen is not known. Germline V gene sequence: CDR1 KGHSH, CDR2 LQKENI. The CDR3 has 16 residues. Trimming pared 1 base from V and 5 bases from J, leaving 17 bases between. Sequencing was performed with immunoSEQ multiplex PCR; in TCRdb, only in-frame clones are kept and a portion is missing. The table records around 2.5 million clones, approximately 93% of them present only once. This specimen belongs to a study of shared clonotypes between healthy human individuals. Notes on the study in general: The four-donor shared clonotypes exceeded non-shared clonotypes in generation probability, with non-shared ones scoring lower. Sorted-subset samples were not fully sequenced, rarefaction indicated. Shared clonotypes: about 5% naive CD4, about 4% naive CD8, roughly 2.4% memory CD4, about 0.4% memory CD8.

The specimen was naive CD4+ T cells from PBMCs. Sample subset: CD45RA+ positively selected. The clonotype originates from a man younger than 35 in good health. Some clones in this sample may be carry-over from other donors' samples. V usage is TRBV18 and J usage is TRBJ2-5, with D tentatively TRBD1 or TRBD2 (5 bases each). Written as DNA, the CDR3 is TGTGCCAGCTCACCACTTCATACCAGGGAGAGGGAGACCCAGTACTTC. Translation gives CASSPLHTRERETQYF.